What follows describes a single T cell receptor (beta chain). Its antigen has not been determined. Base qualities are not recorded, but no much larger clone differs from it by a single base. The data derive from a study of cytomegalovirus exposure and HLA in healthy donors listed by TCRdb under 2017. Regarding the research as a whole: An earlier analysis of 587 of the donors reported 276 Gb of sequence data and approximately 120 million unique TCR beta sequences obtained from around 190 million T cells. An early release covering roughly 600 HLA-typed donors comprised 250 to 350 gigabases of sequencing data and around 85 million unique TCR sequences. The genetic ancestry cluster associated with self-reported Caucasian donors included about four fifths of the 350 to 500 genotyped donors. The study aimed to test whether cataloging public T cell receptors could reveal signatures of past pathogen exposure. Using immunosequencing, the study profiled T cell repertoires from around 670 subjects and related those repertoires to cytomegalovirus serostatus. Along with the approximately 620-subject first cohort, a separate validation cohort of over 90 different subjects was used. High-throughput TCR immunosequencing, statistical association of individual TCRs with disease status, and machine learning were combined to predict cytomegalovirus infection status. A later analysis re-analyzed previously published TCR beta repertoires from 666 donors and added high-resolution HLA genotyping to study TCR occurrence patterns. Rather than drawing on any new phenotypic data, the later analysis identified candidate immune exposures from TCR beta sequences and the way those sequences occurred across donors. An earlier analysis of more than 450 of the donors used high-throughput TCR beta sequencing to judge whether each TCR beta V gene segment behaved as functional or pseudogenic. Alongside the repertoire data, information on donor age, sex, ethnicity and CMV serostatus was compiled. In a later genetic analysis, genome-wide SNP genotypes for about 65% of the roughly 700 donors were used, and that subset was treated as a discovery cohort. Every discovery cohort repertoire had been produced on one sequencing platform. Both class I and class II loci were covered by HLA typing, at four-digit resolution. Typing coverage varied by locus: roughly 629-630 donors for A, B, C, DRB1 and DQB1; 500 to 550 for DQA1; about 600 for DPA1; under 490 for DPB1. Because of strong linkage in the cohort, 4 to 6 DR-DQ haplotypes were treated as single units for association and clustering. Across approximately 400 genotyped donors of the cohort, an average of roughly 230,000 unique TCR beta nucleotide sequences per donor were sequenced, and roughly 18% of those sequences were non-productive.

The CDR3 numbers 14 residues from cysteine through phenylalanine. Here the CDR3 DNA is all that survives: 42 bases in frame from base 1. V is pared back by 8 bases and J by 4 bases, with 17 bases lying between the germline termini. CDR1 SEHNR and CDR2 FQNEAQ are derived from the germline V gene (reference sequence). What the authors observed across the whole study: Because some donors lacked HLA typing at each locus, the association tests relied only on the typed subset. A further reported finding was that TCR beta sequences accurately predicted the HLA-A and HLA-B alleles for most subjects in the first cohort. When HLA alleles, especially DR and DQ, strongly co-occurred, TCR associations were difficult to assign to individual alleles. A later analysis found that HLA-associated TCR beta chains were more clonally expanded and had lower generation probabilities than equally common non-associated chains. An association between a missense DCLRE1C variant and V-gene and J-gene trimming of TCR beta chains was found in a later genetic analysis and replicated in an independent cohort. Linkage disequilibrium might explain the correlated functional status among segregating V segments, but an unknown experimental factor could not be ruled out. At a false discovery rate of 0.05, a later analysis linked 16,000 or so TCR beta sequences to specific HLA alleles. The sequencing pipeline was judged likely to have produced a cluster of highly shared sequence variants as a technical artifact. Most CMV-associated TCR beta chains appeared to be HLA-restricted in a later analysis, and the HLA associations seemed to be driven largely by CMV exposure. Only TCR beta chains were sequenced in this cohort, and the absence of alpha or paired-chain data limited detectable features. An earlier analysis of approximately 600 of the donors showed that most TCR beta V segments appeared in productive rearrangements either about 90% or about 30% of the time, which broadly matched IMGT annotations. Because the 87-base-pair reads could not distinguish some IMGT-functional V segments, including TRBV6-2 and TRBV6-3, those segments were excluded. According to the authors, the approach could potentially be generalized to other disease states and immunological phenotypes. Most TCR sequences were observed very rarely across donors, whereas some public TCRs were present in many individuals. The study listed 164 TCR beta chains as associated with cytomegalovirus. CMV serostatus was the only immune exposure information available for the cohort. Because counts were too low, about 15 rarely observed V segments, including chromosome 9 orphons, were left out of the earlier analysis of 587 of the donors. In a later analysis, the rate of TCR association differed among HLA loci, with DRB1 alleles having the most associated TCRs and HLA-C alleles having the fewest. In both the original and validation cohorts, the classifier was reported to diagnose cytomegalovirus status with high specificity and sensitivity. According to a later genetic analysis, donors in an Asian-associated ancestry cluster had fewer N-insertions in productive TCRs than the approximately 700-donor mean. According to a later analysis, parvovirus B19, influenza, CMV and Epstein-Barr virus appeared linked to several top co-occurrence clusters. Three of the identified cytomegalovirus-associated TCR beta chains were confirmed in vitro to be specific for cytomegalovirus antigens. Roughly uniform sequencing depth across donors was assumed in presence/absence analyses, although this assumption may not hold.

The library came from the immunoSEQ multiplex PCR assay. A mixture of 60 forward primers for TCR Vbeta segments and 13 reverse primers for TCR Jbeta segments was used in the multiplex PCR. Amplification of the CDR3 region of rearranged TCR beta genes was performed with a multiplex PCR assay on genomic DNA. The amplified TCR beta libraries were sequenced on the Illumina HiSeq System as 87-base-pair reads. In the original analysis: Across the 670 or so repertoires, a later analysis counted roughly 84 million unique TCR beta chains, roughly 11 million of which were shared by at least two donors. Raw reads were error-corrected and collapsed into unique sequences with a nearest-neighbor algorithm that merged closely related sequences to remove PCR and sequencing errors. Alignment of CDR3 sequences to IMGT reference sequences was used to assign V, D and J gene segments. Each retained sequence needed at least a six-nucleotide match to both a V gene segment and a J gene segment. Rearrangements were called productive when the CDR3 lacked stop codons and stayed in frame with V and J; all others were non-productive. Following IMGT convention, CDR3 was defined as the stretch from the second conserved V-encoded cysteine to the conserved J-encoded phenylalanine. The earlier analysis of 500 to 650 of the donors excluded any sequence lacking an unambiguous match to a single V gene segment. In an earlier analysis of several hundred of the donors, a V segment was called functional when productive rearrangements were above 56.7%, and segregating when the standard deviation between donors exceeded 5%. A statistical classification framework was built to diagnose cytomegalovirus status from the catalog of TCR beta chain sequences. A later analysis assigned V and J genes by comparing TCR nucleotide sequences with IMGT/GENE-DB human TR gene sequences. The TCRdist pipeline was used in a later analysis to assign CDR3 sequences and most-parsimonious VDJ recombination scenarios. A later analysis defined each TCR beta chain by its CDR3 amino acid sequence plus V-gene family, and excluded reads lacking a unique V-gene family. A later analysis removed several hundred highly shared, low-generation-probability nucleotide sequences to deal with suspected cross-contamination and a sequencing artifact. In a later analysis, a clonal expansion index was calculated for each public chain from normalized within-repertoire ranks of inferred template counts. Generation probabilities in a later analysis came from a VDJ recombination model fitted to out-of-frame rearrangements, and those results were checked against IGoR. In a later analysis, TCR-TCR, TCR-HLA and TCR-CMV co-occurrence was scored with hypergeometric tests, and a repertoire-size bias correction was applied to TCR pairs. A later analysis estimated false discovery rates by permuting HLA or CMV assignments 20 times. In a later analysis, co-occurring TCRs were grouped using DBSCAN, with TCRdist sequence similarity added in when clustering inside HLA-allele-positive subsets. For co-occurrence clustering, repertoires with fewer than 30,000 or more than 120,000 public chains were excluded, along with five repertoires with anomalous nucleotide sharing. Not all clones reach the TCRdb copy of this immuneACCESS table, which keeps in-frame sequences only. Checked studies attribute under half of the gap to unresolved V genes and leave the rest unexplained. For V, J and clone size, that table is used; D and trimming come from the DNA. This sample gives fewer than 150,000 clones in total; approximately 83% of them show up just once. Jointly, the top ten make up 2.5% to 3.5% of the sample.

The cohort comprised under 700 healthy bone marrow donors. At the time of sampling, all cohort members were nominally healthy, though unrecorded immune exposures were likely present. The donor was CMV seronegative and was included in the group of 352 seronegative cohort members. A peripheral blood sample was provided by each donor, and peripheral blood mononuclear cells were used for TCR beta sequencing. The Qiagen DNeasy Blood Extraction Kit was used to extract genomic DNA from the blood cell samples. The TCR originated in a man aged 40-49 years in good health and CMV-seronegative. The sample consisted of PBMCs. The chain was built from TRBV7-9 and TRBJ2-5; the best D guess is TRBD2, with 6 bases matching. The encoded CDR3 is CASFAAGRGETQYF. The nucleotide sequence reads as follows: TGTGCCAGCTTCGCGGCGGGGCGGGGAGAGACCCAGTACTTC.